Each of the 9 T cell receptor beta chains below was sequenced from the same sample in a study of identical twins. TCRdb reprocessed the 5' RACE reads via MiXCR and lists one record per CDR3 protein. The data show 1.5 million to 2 million distinct CDR3 sequences, 25% to 35% seen once. Sequences were obtained from cord blood. Receptors originate from a newborn girl in good health.

CDR3 sequence: CASGTGSWDTQYF. The CDR3 DNA is TGTGCCAGCGGTACGGGATCTTGGGATACGCAGTATTTT. This chain joins TRBV28 and TRBJ2-3; D is possibly TRBD2 (5 bases). V lost 8 bases, J lost 6 bases, and 15 bases lay in between. Germline CDR1 and CDR2: MDHEN and SYDVKM. The CDR3 is 13 amino acids.

The table lists this clonotype with a few counts. The chain joins TRBV29-1 to TRBJ2-3; TRBD2 agrees at 13 bases. CDR3 size: 14 residues. Germline trimming cut 7 bases from V and 8 bases from J; bases unmatched to any gene: 9. Germline loops: CDR1 SQVTM, CDR2 ANQGSEA. CDR3 amino acids: CSARGTSGDCTQYF. CDR3 nucleotide sequence: TGCAGCGCTCGCGGGACTAGCGGGGATTGTACGCAGTATTTT.

This clonotype was found once. CDR3 residues: CASSQEGLALLLSYNEQYF. DNA for the CDR3: TGTGCCAGCAGCCAAGAGGGACTAGCGTTGTTGCTGTCCTACAATGAGCAGTACTTC. V usage is TRBV3-1 and J usage is TRBJ2-7; the match to TRBD2 covers 10 bases. Germline CDR1 is LGHDT and CDR2 is YNNKEL (reference sequence). V gave up 0 bases and J gave up 7 bases; unmatched junction bases: 18. The CDR3 is 19 amino acids.

The chain couples TRBV20-1 to TRBJ1-4; D unclear. V was cut by 1 base and J by 3 bases, with 9 bases left in between. The germline V gene encodes CDR1 DFQATT and CDR2 SNEGSKA (reference sequence). This CDR3 has 14 residues. In DNA, the CDR3 is TGCAGTGCTAGAGGCGCAGACCCTAATGAAAAACTGTTTTTT. It codes for CSARGADPNEKLFF.

This clonotype has more than one count but fewer than ten. This sequence joins TRBV9 and TRBJ2-3; TRBD1 matches 8 bases. CDR3 length equals 14 residues. V was pared by 6 bases and J by 3 bases, with 6 bases of the junction left unmatched. CDR1 is SGDLS and CDR2 is YYNGEE in the germline V gene. Written as DNA, the CDR3 is TGTGCCAGCAATGACAGGGGAAATACAGATACGCAGTATTTT. The encoded protein is CASNDRGNTDTQYF.

This clonotype has only a few counts. The gene calls are TRBV20-1 and TRBJ2-7; 7 bases line up with TRBD2. The CDR3 consists of 15 residues. Germline CDR1 and CDR2: DFQATT and SNEGSKA (reference sequence). V lost 6 bases to trimming and J lost 3 bases; unmatched junction nucleotides: 14. This CDR3 reads CSALSSGSSGYEQYF. In DNA form, the CDR3 reads TGCAGTGCACTCTCTAGCGGAAGCAGCGGCTACGAGCAGTACTTC.

Details on this clonotype: One base away lies a much larger clone, so this may be a sequencing read error. The V call is TRBV29-1, the J call TRBJ2-5; D not resolved. Germline CDR1 SQVTM, CDR2 ANQGSEA. With 7 bases removed from V and 11 bases from J, the gap between germline ends came to 17 bases. The CDR3 runs to 11 residues. The CDR3 sequence: CSADFLDEQYF. For the CDR3, the DNA is TGCAGCGCCGATTTTTTGGATGAGCAGTACTTC. Using reference TRBV29-1 and TRBJ2-5 for the parts outside the CDR3, the full variable domain is SAVISQKPSRDICQRGTSLTIQCQVDSQVTMMFWYRQQPGQSLTLIATANQGSEATYESGFVIDKFPISRPNLTFSTLTVSNMSPEDSSIYLCSADFLDEQYFGPGTRLLVL.

The V call is TRBV4-1, the J call TRBJ2-1; D may be TRBD1 or TRBD2 (7 bases each). Trimming removed 3 bases at V and 2 bases at J, with 14 bases between. The CDR3 has 16 residues. From germline, CDR1 is MGHRA and CDR2 YSYEKL. In DNA form, the CDR3 reads TGCGCCAGCAGCCATTGGGGGAGGGGGCCCTACAATGAGCAGTTCTTC. The encoded protein is CASSHWGRGPYNEQFF.

This sequence joins TRBV21-1 and TRBJ2-1; the D call TRBD2 from the table was never checked on the DNA. TRBV21-1 is designated a pseudogene. This CDR3 comprises 15 residues. The CDR3 sequence: CASSKQASGNNEQFF. The CDR3 DNA is TGTGCCAGCAGCAAACAGGCTAGCGGGAACAATGAGCAGTTCTTC.